The present T cell receptor (beta chain) was sequenced within a study of CD4 and CD8 cells across lung adenocarcinoma regions. With respect to this clonotype: One end of the junction varies from germline; a read error may be responsible.

Using its own MiXCR run on the PCR reads, TCRdb lists one record per CDR3 protein. The sample contains some 20,000 distinct CDR3 sequences, 46% of which appear only once. Donors had localized lung adenocarcinoma, a non-small cell lung cancer. Germline CDR1 reads MNHEY; CDR2 reads SMNVEV (reference sequence). CDR3 size: 17 residues. The chain is built from TRBV27 and TRBJ2-3; a possible D gene is TRBD1 (7 bases). This clonotype was sampled from a male donor with lung adenocarcinoma. The CD4 and CD8 labels of this study may be unreliable. The specimen was CD4+ T cells from the margin of a lung tumor. CDR3 in DNA: TGTGCCAGCAGTGCGGGCCGCGGGGCTTGTGGGACAGATACGCAGTATTTC. Encoded protein: CASSAGRGACGTDTQYF.